The entry that follows covers one T cell receptor (beta chain) sequence. The data belong to a study of control samples from healthy donors and cancer patients. Repertoires were generated with immunoSEQ multiplex PCR, while TCRdb's copy carries only in-frame clones and drops some. Of more than 10,000 clones in the sample, 94% were seen once. V was shortened by 1 base and J by 0 bases, with 11 bases between the two germline ends. CDR3 length: 15 amino acids. From germline, CDR1 is SGHRS and CDR2 YFSETQ. The J gene is TRBJ2-7, the V gene TRBV5-1, with D unclear. The material sequenced was PBMCs. This sequence originates from a man between 65 and 79 years old with head and neck cancer. CDR3 DNA: TGCGCCAGCAGCTTGAGGCCGGCTAGCTCCTACGAGCAGTACTTC. It is translated as CASSLRPASSYEQYF.